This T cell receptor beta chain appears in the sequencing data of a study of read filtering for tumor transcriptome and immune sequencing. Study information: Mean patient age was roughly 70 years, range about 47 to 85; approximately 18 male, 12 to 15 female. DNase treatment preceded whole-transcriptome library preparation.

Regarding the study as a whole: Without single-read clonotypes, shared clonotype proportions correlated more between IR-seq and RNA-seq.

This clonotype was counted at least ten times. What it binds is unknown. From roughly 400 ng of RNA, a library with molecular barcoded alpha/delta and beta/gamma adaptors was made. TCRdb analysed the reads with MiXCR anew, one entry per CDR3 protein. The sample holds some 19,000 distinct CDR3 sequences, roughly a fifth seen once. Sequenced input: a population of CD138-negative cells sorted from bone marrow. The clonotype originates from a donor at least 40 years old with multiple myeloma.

The CDR3 coding sequence is TGCAGTGCTAGGGGGCCTAACACCGGGGAGCTGTTTTTT. Amino acid sequence: CSARGPNTGELFF. V and J are TRBV20-1 and TRBJ2-2, with TRBD1 as a possible D gene (5 bases). This CDR3 comprises 13 residues. Trimming removed 3 bases at V and 2 bases at J, with 7 bases between. CDR1 is DFQATT, CDR2 SNEGSKA, per germline (reference sequence).